This is a list of T cell receptor beta chains from one sample in a study of response to subunit inactivated influenza vaccine. Each CDR3 protein gets one entry after TCRdb re-called the RT-PCR reads with MiXCR. Of about 700,000 distinct CDR3 sequences listed, 14% are singletons. This specimen was PBMCs from blood, taken 14 to 15 days before vaccination. These receptors all stem from a man between 45 and 60 years old who received an inactivated influenza vaccine. Both conserved end residues are part of each CDR3. A D gene is named only where the DNA matches it firmly. Expanded clones get a size class; other rows say once, few or many, or leave the size out.

TRBV5-1	TRBJ2-4	NA	NA	TGCGCCAGCAGCTTGGAGAGCGTGGCCAAAAACATTCAGTACTTC	CASSLESVAKNIQYF
TRBV6-5	TRBJ2-1	NA	TRBD2	TGTGCCAGCAGTTACTCGATATCCGGAGCGGGGGGTCTGGGAAATGAGCAGTTCTTC	CASSYSISGAGGLGNEQFF
TRBV4-3	TRBJ2-2	NA	NA	TGCGCCAGCAGCCAAGAATACCTGGGGGCGAACACCGGGGAGCTGTTTTTT	CASSQEYLGANTGELFF
TRBV12-3/TRBV12-4	TRBJ2-5	NA	NA	TGTGCCAGCAGTACCCGGACTGGGGAAGAGACCCAGTACTTC	CASSTRTGEETQYF
TRBV5-1	TRBJ1-4	few	NA	TGCGCCAGCAGCTTGGTTGCGACAGCTGGTAATGAAAAACTGTTTTTT	CASSLVATAGNEKLFF
TRBV6-2/TRBV6-3	TRBJ2-1	NA	TRBD1	TGTGCCAGCAACCTGGACAGGCATTACAATGAGCAGTTCTTC	CASNLDRHYNEQFF
TRBV10-3	TRBJ2-1	many	NA	TGTGCCATCAGTGAGGGGAAGAGCTCCTACAATGAGCAGTTCTTC	CAISEGKSSYNEQFF
TRBV29-1	TRBJ1-4	NA	NA	TGCAGCGTTTCGAAAGGAAATGAAAAACTGTTTTTT	CSVSKGNEKLFF
TRBV10-3	TRBJ2-1	few	NA	TGTGCCATCAGTGATCTAGGCAGGGGCGAGCAGTTCTTC	CAISDLGRGEQFF
TRBV27	TRBJ2-5	few	TRBD1	TGTGCCAGCAGTTTAAGTCCGACAGGGGGAATGGAGACCCAGTACTTC	CASSLSPTGGMETQYF
TRBV29-1	TRBJ1-1	few	NA	TGCAGCGCACACAGTGGAACTGAAGCTTTCTTT	CSAHSGTEAFF
TRBV7-2	TRBJ2-2	many	TRBD2	TGTGCCAGCAGCTCGACTAGCGGCACCGGGGAGCTGTTTTTT	CASSSTSGTGELFF
TRBV4-1	TRBJ2-7	NA	NA	TGCGCCAGCAGCCAAAAGGCTTCCTACGAGCAGTACTTC	CASSQKASYEQYF
TRBV12-3/TRBV12-4	TRBJ2-2	many	TRBD2	TGTGCCAGCAGCTCGGGGGGGACGACTGCCGGGGAGCTGTTTTTT	CASSSGGTTAGELFF
TRBV5-5	TRBJ1-1	few	NA	TGTGCCAGCAGTACAAGACAGATGAACACTGAAGCTTTCTTT	CASSTRQMNTEAFF
TRBV7-7	TRBJ2-7	few	NA	TGTGCCAGCAGCTTAGGTCCAGGGAAAGGGTACGAGCAGTACTTC	CASSLGPGKGYEQYF
TRBV9	TRBJ1-4	many	TRBD1	TGTGCCAGCAGCGCGGGAGGACAGGGGCCTAATGAAAAACTGTTTTTT	CASSAGGQGPNEKLFF
TRBV5-5	TRBJ2-3	NA	TRBD2	TGTGCCAGCAGCTTGGGCACTAGCGGGACCGACACAGATACGCAGTATTTT	CASSLGTSGTDTDTQYF
TRBV6-5	TRBJ1-6	few	NA	TGTGCCAGCAGTTACTCGAAACCAATTGCGGTTAATTCACCCCTCCACTTT	CASSYSKPIAVNSPLHF
TRBV28	TRBJ1-2	few	TRBD1	TGTGCCAGCACCCTGACAGGGACAAACTATGGCTACACCTTC	CASTLTGTNYGYTF
TRBV20-1	TRBJ2-1	many	TRBD2	TGCAGTGCCCCCCCCCAGCGGGGGGTTTATGAGCAGTTCTTC	CSAPPQRGVYEQFF
TRBV20-1	TRBJ1-1	few	NA	TGCAGTGCTAGAATTGCCCCCGGGGTGGGCACTGAAGCTTTCTTT	CSARIAPGVGTEAFF
TRBV6-2/TRBV6-3	TRBJ2-3	NA	NA	TGTGCCAGCAGCTCTGTGCGGGGGCTCACAGATACGCAGTATTTT	CASSSVRGLTDTQYF
TRBV20-1	TRBJ1-2	many	NA	TGCAGTGCTAGAGATTCCAGGTTGGGGAGAGAGGGCTACACCTTC	CSARDSRLGREGYTF
TRBV19	TRBJ2-7	many	NA	TGTGCCAGTAGTTTGACAGTGCCGGCCTACGAGCAGTACTTC	CASSLTVPAYEQYF
TRBV28	TRBJ1-2	few	NA	TGTGCCAGCAGTCCCGGGACAAAATATGGCTACACCTTC	CASSPGTKYGYTF
TRBV5-1	TRBJ1-3	few	NA	TGCGCCAGCAGCCAAGGAGGAGGTGGAAACACCATATATTTT	CASSQGGGGNTIYF
TRBV7-7	TRBJ2-1	many	TRBD1	TGTGCTAGCAGCACTAAGACAGGGGAGTTCTACAATGAGCAGTTCTTC	CASSTKTGEFYNEQFF
TRBV7-2	TRBJ2-6	NA	NA	TGTGCCAGCAGCTTTAGACGCTCCTCTGGGGCCAACGTCCTGACTTTC	CASSFRRSSGANVLTF
TRBV30	TRBJ2-3	few	TRBD2	TGTGCCTGGAGTGTACGACTAGCGGGGGTCTCAGATACGCAGTATTTT	CAWSVRLAGVSDTQYF
TRBV5-1	TRBJ2-2	many	TRBD2	TGCGCCAGCAGCGTGACTAGCGTAACCGGGGAGCTGTTTTTT	CASSVTSVTGELFF
TRBV20-1	TRBJ2-5	few	NA	TGCAGTGCTAGACAACGGGACGGAGAGACCCAGTACTTC	CSARQRDGETQYF
TRBV6-2/TRBV6-3	TRBJ2-7	NA	NA	TGTGCCAGCAGGACGGAGCGTTACGAGCAGTACTTC	CASRTERYEQYF
TRBV25-1	TRBJ1-2	NA	NA	TGTGCCAGCAGTGGAGGGGCGGGGGGCTACACCTTC	CASSGGAGGYTF
TRBV6-2/TRBV6-3	TRBJ2-7	NA	TRBD1	TGTGCCAGCAGTATGGGACAGGTTTTCTACGAGCAGTACTTC	CASSMGQVFYEQYF
TRBV12-3/TRBV12-4	TRBJ2-7	NA	NA	TGTGCCAGCAGTTTTAGGGGGGTTTTCTCCTACGAGCAGTACTTC	CASSFRGVFSYEQYF
TRBV11-2	TRBJ1-1	NA	TRBD1	TGTGCCAGCAGCCCCCGGGACAGGAGGGACACTGAAGCTTTCTTT	CASSPRDRRDTEAFF
TRBV4-2	TRBJ2-6	few	NA	TGTGCCAGCAGCCCCAATGTTAGGGCCAACGTCCTGACTTTC	CASSPNVRANVLTF
TRBV7-2	TRBJ2-1	NA	NA	TGTGCCAGCAGCTTAGGGTGGTACAATGAGCAGTTCTTC	CASSLGWYNEQFF
TRBV3-1	TRBJ2-1	many	NA	TGTGCCAGCAGCCAAGAAACGGTGGTGAAGCAGTTCTTC	CASSQETVVKQFF
TRBV6-4	TRBJ2-2	NA	NA	TGTGCCAGCAGACAGGCGCCGAACACCGGGGAGCTGTTTTTT	CASRQAPNTGELFF
TRBV20-1	TRBJ2-1	many	TRBD2	TGCAGTGCTATTAGCGGGAGGCCCCCTAGAAGGGATGAGCAGTTCTTC	CSAISGRPPRRDEQFF
TRBV6-5	TRBJ2-7	NA	NA	TGTGCCAGCAGTTATTATGAGGGAGAAGACGAGCAGTACTTC	CASSYYEGEDEQYF
TRBV14	TRBJ2-7	NA	TRBD1	TGTGCCAGCAGCCAGAGATGGACAGGGAAGAACGAGCAGTACTTC	CASSQRWTGKNEQYF
TRBV12-3/TRBV12-4	TRBJ1-2	NA	NA	TGTGCCAGCGGAAACTACGCTAACTATGGCTACACCTTC	CASGNYANYGYTF
TRBV5-1	TRBJ2-1	few	NA	TGCGCCAGCAGCTTGGAAAACGGTCTCAATGAGCAGTTCTTC	CASSLENGLNEQFF
TRBV2	TRBJ2-1	NA	NA	TGTGCCAGCCAACGAACTAACAGTCTCAATGAGCAGTTCTTC	CASQRTNSLNEQFF